A selection of T cell receptor beta chains follows, all from one sample in a study of PD-1 blockade in classical Hodgkin lymphoma. Only in-frame clones appear in the TCRdb table, and some are missing; sequencing was by immunoSEQ multiplex PCR. Here the sample spans 50,000 to 75,000 clones, approximately 88% being singletons. Sequences were derived from peripheral blood mononuclear cells (PBMCs), sampled at baseline. The source of these receptors is a human donor with classical Hodgkin lymphoma. Each CDR3 is given with its conserved first and last residue. Fields, in order: J gene, V gene, CDR3 protein.

>TRBJ2-1|TRBV5-6
CASSSSSGEQFF
>TRBJ1-2|TRBV9
CASSVDTAGPYGYTF
>TRBJ2-7|TRBV6-5
CASSYGDPGSEYF
>TRBJ2-7|TRBV28
CASSLDVSGDEQYF
>TRBJ2-5|TRBV6-5
CASRAGGAYETQYF
>TRBJ2-1|TRBV2
CASSFSGLAGPSSYNEQFF
>TRBJ1-5|TRBV28
CASRPGQFHQPQHF
>TRBJ2-7|TRBV6-6
CASTRWGEQYF
>TRBJ2-5|TRBV4-1
CASSQEGRGTQYF
>TRBJ2-7|TRBV14
CASSHPGTLSYEQYF
>TRBJ1-5|TRBV2
CASSPQDSGNQPQHF
>TRBJ2-3|TRBV7-2
CASSLFPGGMTDTQYF
>TRBJ2-7|TRBV2
CASTGWDEQYF
>TRBJ2-6|TRBV10-3
CAISESRIAISGANVLTF
>TRBJ2-7|TRBV19
CASSIYGGSGYEQYF
>TRBJ2-7|TRBV5-6
CASSFLTGAEQYF
>TRBJ2-2|TRBV4-2
CASSPPPRQVAGFNTGELFF
>TRBJ2-7|TRBV28
CASSWTGYEQYF